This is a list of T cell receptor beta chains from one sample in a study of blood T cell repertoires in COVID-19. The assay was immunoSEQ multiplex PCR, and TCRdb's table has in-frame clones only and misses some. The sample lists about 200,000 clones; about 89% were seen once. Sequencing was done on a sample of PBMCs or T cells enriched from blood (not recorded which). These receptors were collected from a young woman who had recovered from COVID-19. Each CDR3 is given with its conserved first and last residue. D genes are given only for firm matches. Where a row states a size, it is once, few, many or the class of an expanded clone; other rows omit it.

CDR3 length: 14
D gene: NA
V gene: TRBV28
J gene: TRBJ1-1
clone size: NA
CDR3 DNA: TGTGCCAGCAGTTTTCGGGGGGGTAACACTGAAGCTTTCTTT
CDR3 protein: CASSFRGGNTEAFF

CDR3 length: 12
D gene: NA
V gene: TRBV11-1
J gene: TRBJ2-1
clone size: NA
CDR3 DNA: TGTGCCAGCAGCTTAGGCGAAAATGAGCAGTTCTTC
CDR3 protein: CASSLGENEQFF

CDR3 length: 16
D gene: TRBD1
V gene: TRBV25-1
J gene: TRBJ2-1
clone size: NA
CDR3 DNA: TGTGCCAGCACTCGGACCGGGACAGGGCATCCGAGTGAGCAGTTCTTC
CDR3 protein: CASTRTGTGHPSEQFF

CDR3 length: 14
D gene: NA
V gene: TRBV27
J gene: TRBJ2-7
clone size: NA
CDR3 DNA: TGTGCCAGCAGCCTCAGGGGGGACTCCTACGAGCAGTACTTC
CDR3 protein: CASSLRGDSYEQYF

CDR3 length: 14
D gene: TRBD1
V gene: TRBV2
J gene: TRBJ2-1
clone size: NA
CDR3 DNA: TGTGCCAGCAGAGAACAGGGGGCGATGAATGAGCAGTTCTTC
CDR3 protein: CASREQGAMNEQFF

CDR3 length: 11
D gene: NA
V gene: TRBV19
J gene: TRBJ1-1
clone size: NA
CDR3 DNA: TGTGCCAGTCGATTTAAGGGGGAAGCTTTCTTT
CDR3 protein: CASRFKGEAFF

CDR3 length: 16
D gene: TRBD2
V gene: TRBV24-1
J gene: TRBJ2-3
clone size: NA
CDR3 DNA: TGTGCCACCAGTGAGTGGACTAGCGGGAGCAAAGATACGCAGTATTTT
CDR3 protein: CATSEWTSGSKDTQYF

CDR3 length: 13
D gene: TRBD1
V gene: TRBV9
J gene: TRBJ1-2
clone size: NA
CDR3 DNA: TGTGCCAGCAGTGGGGACAGGACTAGGGGCTACACCTTC
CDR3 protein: CASSGDRTRGYTF

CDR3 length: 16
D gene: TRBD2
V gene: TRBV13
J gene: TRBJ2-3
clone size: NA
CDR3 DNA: TGTGCCAGCAGCCCCCTCAGCGGGGTGGCGACAGATACGCAGTATTTT
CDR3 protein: CASSPLSGVATDTQYF

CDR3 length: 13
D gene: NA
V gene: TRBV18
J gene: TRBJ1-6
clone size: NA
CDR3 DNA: TGTGCCAGCTCCCAAGAGGGTAGTTCACCCCTCCACTTT
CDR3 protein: CASSQEGSSPLHF

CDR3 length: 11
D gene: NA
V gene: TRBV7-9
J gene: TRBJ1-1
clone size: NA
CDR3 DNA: TGTGCCAGCAGTGGCCTCACTGAAGCTTTCTTT
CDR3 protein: CASSGLTEAFF

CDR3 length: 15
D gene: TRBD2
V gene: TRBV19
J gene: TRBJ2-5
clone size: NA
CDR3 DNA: TGTGCCAGTAGTTCGGGACTAGCGGGACAAGAGACCCAGTACTTC
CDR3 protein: CASSSGLAGQETQYF

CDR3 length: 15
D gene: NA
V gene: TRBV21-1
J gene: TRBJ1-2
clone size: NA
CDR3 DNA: TGTGCCAGCAGCACGGTGAGACAGGGCCACTATGGCTACACCTTC
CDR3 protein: CASSTVRQGHYGYTF

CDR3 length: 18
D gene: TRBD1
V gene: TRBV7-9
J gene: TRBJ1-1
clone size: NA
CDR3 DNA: TGTGCCAGCAGCCCGCGGACAGGGGGCATTGGAATGAACACTGAAGCTTTCTTT
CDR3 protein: CASSPRTGGIGMNTEAFF

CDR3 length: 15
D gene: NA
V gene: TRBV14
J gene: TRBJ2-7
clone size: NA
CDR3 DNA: TGTGCCAGCAGCCGCGAGTTGGGGGGCTCCTACGAGCAGTACTTC
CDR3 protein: CASSRELGGSYEQYF

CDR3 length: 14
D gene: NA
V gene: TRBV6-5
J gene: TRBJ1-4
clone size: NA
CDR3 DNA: TGTGCCAGCAAAACCGACAGGCTTAATGAAAAACTGTTTTTT
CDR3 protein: CASKTDRLNEKLFF

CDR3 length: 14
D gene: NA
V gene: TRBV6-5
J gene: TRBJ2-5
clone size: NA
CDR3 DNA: TGTGCCAGCAGTTCCGTAGACAGACAAGAGACCCAGTACTTC
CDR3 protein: CASSSVDRQETQYF

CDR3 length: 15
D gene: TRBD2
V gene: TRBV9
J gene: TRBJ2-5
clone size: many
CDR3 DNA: TGTGCCAGCAGCGTCAGGCGGGGGGGCTCTGAGACCCAGTACTTC
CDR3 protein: CASSVRRGGSETQYF

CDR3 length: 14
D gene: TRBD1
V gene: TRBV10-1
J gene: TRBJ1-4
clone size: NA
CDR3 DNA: TGCGCCAGCAGTGAGGGGACAGTAGGAGAAAAACTGTTTTTT
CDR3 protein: CASSEGTVGEKLFF

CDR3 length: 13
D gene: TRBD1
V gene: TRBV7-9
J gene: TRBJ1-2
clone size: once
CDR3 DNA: TGTGCCAGCAGCGCCGGACAGGGCGTGCGCTACACCTTC
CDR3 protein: CASSAGQGVRYTF

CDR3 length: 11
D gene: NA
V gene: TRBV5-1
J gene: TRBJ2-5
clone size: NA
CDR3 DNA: TGCGCCAGCAGGTTAGAAGAGACCCAGTACTTC
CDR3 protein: CASRLEETQYF

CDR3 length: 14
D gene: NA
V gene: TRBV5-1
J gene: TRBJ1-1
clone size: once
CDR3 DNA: TGCGCCAGCAGCTTGTGGCCAGGAACCACTGAAGCTTTCTTT
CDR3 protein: CASSLWPGTTEAFF

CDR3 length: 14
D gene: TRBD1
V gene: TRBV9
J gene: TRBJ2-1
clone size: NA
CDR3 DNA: TGTGCCAGCAGTTTCGGACAGGGCTGGAATGAGCAGTTCTTC
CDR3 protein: CASSFGQGWNEQFF

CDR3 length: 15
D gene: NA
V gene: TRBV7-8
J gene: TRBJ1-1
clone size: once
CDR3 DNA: TGTGCCAGCAGCACCCGGACAGCTATTAACACTGAAGCTTTCTTT
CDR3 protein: CASSTRTAINTEAFF

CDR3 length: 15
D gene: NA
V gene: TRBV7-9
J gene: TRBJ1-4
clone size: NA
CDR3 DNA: TGTGCCAGCAGCGTTGCAGGGGACGAAGCGAAAAGACTGTTTTTT
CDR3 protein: CASSVAGDEAKRLFF

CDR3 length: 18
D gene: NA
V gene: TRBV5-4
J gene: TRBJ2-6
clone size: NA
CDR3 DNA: TGTGCCAGCAGAAATGGACAGAATCTCAACTCTGGGGCCAACGTCCTGACTTTC
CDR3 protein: CASRNGQNLNSGANVLTF

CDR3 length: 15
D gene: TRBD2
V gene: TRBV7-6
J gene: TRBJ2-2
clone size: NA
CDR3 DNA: TGTGCCACCAGACTAGCGGAGGGGGGCACCGGGGAGCTGTTTTTT
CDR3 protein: CATRLAEGGTGELFF

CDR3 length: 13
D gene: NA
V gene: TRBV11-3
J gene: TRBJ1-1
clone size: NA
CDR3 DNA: TGTGCCAGCAGCCTCTTTGAGGGCACTGAAGCTTTCTTT
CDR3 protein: CASSLFEGTEAFF

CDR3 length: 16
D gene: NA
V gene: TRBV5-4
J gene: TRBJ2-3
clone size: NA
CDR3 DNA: TGTGCCAGCAGCTTGTATAGAGGGGGGGCGTCAGATACGCAGTATTTT
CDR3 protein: CASSLYRGGASDTQYF

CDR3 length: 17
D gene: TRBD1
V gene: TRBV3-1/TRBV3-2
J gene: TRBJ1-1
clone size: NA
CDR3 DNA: TGTGCCAGCAGCCGCGGACCCCCAGGGCAGGGGGGCACTGAAGCTTTCTTT
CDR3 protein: CASSRGPPGQGGTEAFF

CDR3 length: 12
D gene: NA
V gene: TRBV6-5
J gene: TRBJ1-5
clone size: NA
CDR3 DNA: TGTGCCAGCGCCGACAGATATCAGCCCCAGCATTTT
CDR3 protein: CASADRYQPQHF

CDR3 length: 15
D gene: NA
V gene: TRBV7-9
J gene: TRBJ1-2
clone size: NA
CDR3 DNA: TGTGCCAGCAGCTTAGAAAAGTACGGGAACTATGGCTACACCTTC
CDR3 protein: CASSLEKYGNYGYTF

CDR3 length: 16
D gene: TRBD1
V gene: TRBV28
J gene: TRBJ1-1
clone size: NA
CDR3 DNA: TGTGCCAGCAGCTCACCGGGACAGAAATTGAACACTGAAGCTTTCTTT
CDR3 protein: CASSSPGQKLNTEAFF

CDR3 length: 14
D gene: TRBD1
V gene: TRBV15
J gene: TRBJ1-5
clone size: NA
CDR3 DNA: TGTGCCACCAGCAGCAGGGGGGTCTTGCAGCCCCAGCATTTT
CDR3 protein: CATSSRGVLQPQHF

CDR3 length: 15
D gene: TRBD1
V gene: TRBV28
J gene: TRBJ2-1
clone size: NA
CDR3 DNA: TGTGCCAGCAGTAGACTTGGACAGGACTACAATGAGCAGTTCTTC
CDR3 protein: CASSRLGQDYNEQFF

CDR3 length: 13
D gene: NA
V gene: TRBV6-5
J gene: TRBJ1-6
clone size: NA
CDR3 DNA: TGTGCCAGCATTATAGGGGAGGCCTCACCCCTCCACTTT
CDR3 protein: CASIIGEASPLHF

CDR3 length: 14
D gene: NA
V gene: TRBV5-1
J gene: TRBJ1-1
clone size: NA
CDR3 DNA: TGCGCCAGCAGCTTCGGAGGGGTATACACTGAAGCTTTCTTT
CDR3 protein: CASSFGGVYTEAFF

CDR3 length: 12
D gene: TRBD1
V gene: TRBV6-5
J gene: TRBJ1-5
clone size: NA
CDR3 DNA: TGTGCCAGCAGACAGGGGAATCAGCCCCAGCATTTT
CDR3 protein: CASRQGNQPQHF

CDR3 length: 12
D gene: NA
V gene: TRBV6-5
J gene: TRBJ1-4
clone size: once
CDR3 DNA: TGTGCCAGCAGTCAGGGGCGTGAAAAACTGTTTTTT
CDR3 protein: CASSQGREKLFF

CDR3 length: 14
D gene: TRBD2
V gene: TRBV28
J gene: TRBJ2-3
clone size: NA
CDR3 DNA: TGTGCCAGCAGGTCTAGCGGGGGGGCTGACACGCAGTATTTT
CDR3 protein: CASRSSGGADTQYF

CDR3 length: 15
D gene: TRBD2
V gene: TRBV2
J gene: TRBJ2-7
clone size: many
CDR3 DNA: TGTGCCAGCAGTGAAAATTACGGGGGGAACTACGAGCAGTACTTC
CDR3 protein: CASSENYGGNYEQYF

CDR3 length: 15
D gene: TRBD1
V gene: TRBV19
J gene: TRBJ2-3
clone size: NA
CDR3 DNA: TGTGCCAGTAGTATAGGACAGGGGGCCGGGAATACGCAGTATTTT
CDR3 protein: CASSIGQGAGNTQYF

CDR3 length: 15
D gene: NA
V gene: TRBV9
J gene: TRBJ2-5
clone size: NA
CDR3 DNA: TGTGCCAGCAGCGTAGGGACAAGGCCTCAAGAGACCCAGTACTTC
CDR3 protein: CASSVGTRPQETQYF

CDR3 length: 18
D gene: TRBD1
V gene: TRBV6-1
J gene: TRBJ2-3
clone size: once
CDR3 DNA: TGTGCCAGCAGTGGCCGAAAGGGGACAGGGGCTAGCACAGATACGCAGTATTTT
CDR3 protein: CASSGRKGTGASTDTQYF

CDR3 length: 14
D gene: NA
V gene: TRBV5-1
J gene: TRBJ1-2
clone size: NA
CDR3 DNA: TGCGCCAGCAGCTTCGCAGGGGATAACTATGGCTACACCTTC
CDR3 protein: CASSFAGDNYGYTF

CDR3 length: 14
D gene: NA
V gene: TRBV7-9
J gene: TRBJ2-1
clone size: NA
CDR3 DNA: TGTGCCAGCAGCCCCCTAACTACTTACAATGAGCAGTTCTTC
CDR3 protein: CASSPLTTYNEQFF

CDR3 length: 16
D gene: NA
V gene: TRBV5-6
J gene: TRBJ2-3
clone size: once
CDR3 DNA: TGTGCCAGCAGCATGGTGAGGGTCCTAGGCGCAGATACGCAGTATTTT
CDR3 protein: CASSMVRVLGADTQYF

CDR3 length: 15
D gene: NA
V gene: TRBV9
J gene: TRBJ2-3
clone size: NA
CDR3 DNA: TGTGCCAGCAGCGTAGGTGGGGCCGGCACAGATACGCAGTATTTT
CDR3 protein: CASSVGGAGTDTQYF

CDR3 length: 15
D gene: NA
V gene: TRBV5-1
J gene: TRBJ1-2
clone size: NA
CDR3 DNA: TGCGCCAGCAGCTTCGGACGGGACTCTAACTATGGCTACACCTTC
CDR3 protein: CASSFGRDSNYGYTF

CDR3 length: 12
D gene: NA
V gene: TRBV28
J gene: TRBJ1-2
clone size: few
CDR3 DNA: TGTGCCAGCAGTCCCGGACTTATCCCGAACACCTTC
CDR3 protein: CASSPGLIPNTF

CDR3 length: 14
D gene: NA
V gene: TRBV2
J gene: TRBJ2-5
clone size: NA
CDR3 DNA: TGTGCCAGCAGTGAAGGGCAGGGAAAAGAGACCCAGTACTTC
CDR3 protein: CASSEGQGKETQYF

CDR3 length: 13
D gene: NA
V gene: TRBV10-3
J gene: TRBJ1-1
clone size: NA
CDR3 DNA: TGTGCCATCTGGGAGGCCGGTATAACTGAAGCTTTCTTT
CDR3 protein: CAIWEAGITEAFF

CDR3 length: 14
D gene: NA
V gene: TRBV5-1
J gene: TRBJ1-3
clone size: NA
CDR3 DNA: TGCGCCAGCAGCTTGGGAGACTCTGGAAACACCATATATTTT
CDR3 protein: CASSLGDSGNTIYF

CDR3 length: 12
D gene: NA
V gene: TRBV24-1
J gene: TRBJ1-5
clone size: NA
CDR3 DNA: TGTGCCACCAGTGACCGGAGTCAGCCCCAGCATTTT
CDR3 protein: CATSDRSQPQHF

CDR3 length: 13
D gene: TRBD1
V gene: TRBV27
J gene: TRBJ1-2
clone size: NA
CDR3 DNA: TGTGCCAGCAGTTTGGGACAGTTCTATGGCTACACCTTC
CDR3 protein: CASSLGQFYGYTF

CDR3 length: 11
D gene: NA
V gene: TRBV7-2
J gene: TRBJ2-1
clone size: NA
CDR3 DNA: TGTGCCAGCAGCTCCGGAGGAGAGCAGTTCTTC
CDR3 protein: CASSSGGEQFF

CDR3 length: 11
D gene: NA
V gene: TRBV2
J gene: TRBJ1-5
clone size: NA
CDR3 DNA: TGTGCCAGCTCTCTGGGCCAGCCCCAGCATTTT
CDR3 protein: CASSLGQPQHF

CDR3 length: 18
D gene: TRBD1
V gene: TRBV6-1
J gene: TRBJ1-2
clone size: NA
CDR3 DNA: TGTGCCAGCAGTGAAGGAGTGACGGGGGACAGGGTAGGGTCTGGCTACACCTTC
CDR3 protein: CASSEGVTGDRVGSGYTF

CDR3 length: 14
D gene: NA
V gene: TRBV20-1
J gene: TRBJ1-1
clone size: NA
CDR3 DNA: TGCAGTGCTAGTGCCCCGAAGACAGGAAAAGAAGCTTTCTTT
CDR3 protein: CSASAPKTGKEAFF

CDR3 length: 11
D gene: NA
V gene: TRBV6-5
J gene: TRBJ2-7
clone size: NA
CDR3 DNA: TGTGCCAGCAGGAACAGGGACGAGCAGTACTTC
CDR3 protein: CASRNRDEQYF